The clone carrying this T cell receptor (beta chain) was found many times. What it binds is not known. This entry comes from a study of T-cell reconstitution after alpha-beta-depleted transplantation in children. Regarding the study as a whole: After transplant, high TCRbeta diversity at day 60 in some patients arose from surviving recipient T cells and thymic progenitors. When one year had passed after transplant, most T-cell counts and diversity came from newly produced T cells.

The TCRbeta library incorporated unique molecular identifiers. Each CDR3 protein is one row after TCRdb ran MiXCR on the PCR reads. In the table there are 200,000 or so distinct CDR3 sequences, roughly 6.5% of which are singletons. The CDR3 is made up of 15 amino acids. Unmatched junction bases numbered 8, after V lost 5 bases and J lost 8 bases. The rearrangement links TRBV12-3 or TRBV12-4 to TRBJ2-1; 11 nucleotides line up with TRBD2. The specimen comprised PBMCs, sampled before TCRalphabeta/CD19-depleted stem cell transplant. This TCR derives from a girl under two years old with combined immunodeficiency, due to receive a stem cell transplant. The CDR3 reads CASSPRLAGFDEQFF. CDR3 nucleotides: TGTGCCAGCAGTCCGAGACTAGCGGGGTTTGATGAGCAGTTCTTC.